The following is a TCR beta chain sequence with its context. This entry is derived from a study of beta chain features in type 1 diabetes. Overall study context: In age, gender and cell yields, patients were similar to healthy donors.

Germline CDR1 is LNHDA and CDR2 is SQIVND (reference sequence). This CDR3 spans 17 amino acids. J lost 2 bases, V lost 4 bases, and 9 bases had no gene match. The isolated RNA, all of it, was reverse transcribed, so expressed TCRB transcripts were what got sequenced. The protocol was immunoSEQ multiplex PCR, while the TCRdb copy is restricted to in-frame clones and leaves out a portion. The repertoire includes about 250,000 clones, 11% to 15% of them detected once, and around 0.026% sits in the top ten. CD45RO/CCR7/CD25/CD127/CD95/CD27 separated CD4+ naive, central memory, regulatory and stem cell-like memory cells by sorting.

The sequence was obtained from a woman in her forties in good health. The rearrangement uses TRBV19 and TRBJ1-5, with 9 bases identical to TRBD1. The sequencing sample was made of naive CD4+ T cells from blood. DNA for the CDR3: TGTGCCAGTAGTAGAGGGACAGGGTCGATTGGCAATCAGCCCCAGCATTTT. Translation: CASSRGTGSIGNQPQHF.